This record covers a single T cell receptor (beta chain). The data stem from a study of identifying expanded T cells in peripheral blood. TCRdb keeps only in-frame clones here, not all; method: immunoSEQ multiplex PCR. The sample lists about 130,000 clones, 86% occurring once. V was trimmed by 0 bases and J by 8 bases, leaving 13 bases between them. The CDR3 sequence is 14 residues long. Germline CDR1 is SGHRS and CDR2 is YFSETQ. V gene TRBV5-1 combines with J gene TRBJ2-3, with unresolved D. This TCR was recovered from a person aged 18 to 70 in good health. Specimen: blood. CDR3 DNA: TGCGCCAGCAGCTTGGGCTCCCAATGGGGTACGCAGTATTTT. This gives the protein CASSLGSQWGTQYF.